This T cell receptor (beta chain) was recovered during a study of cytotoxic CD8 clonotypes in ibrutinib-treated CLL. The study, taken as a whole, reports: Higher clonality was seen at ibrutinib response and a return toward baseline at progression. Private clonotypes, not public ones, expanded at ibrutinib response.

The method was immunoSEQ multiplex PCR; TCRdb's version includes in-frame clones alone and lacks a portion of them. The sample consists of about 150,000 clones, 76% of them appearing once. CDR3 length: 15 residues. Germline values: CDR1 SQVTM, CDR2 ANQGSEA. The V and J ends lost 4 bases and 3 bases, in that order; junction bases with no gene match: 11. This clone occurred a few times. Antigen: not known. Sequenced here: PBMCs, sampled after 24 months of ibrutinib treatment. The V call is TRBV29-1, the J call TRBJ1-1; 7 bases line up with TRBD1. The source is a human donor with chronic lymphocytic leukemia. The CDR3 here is CSVGQTGRGDTEAFF. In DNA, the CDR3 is TGCAGCGTTGGCCAGACAGGGCGTGGGGACACTGAAGCTTTCTTT.